Listed here is a single TCR beta chain. This specimen belongs to a study of blood T cell repertoires in COVID-19. Study context: Both acute and convalescent COVID-19 samples were obtained from the United States, Italy and Spain. Nucleic acid was either cDNA or gDNA, and it came from T cells, B-cell-depleted T cells, or PBMCs.

Original processing notes: Estimated nucleated cell counts came from reference gene primer amplification. Repertoires were generated with immunoSEQ multiplex PCR, while TCRdb's copy carries only in-frame clones and drops some. That table supplies the V and J calls and clone size; D and trimming were determined from the DNA. This sample has hundreds of thousands of clones, with roughly 88% found just once. The V segment lost 4 bases and the J segment 2 bases; nucleotides outside the gene matches: 8. Per germline, CDR1 SGHNT and CDR2 YENEEA. The CDR3 loop spans 16 amino acids. The chain uses TRBV11-3 and TRBJ2-5; 9 bases align to TRBD1. This receptor was obtained from a man older than 75 with acute or convalescent COVID-19. The sample was peripheral blood. DNA for the CDR3: TGTGCCAGCAGCTCATACAGGGGGCAAGGGCAAGAGACCCAGTACTTC. It specifies CASSSYRGQGQETQYF.